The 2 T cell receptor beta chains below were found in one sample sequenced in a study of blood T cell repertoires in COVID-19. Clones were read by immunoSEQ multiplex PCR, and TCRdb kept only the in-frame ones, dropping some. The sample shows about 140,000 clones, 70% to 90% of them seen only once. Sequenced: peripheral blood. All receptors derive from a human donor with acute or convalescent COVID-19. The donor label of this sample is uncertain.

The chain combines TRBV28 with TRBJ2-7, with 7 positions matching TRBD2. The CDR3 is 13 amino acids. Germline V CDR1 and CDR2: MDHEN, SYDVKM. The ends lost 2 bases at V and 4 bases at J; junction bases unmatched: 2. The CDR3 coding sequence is TGTGCCAGCAGTTTAGCGGGAGTATACGAGCAGTACGTC. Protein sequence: CASSLAGVYEQYV.

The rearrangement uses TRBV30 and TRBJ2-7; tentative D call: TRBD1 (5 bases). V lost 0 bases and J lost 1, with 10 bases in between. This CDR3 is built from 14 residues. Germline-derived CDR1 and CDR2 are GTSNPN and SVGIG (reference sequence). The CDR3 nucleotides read TGTGCCTGGAGTGTACGATCAGGGTCCTACGAGCAGTACTTC. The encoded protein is CAWSVRSGSYEQYF.